These 14 T cell receptor beta chains came from one sample sequenced in a study of blood T cell repertoires in COVID-19. This table comes from immunoSEQ multiplex PCR, and its TCRdb copy is limited to in-frame clones, with some not included. This sample carries some 75,000 clones, about 93% of them seen once, and the ten largest clones take less than 8.5%. The sample consisted of peripheral blood. The receptors derive from a human donor in a cohort sampled during active COVID-19.

This clone turned up a few times. The rearrangement links TRBV15 to TRBJ1-1, with D possibly matching TRBD1 (5 bases). The CDR3 covers 15 residues. Trimming stripped 1 base from V and 1 base from J, with 10 bases between. Germline CDR1 LNHNV, CDR2 YYDKDF (reference sequence). CDR3 loop: CATSRVGLPNTEAFF. The CDR3 coding sequence is TGTGCCACCAGCAGAGTGGGACTGCCGAACACTGAAGCTTTCTTT.

The rearrangement links TRBV3-1 (or the pseudogene TRBV3-2) to TRBJ1-3; no definite D call. Deletions cut 0 bases from V and 4 bases from J, with 4 bases between. The CDR3 length is 13 residues. Germline V gene sequence: CDR1 LGHDT, CDR2 YNNKEL (reference sequence). CDR3 nucleotides: TGTGCCAGCAGCCAAGATCGGGGAAACACCATATATTTT. Protein: CASSQDRGNTIYF.

The chain is built from TRBV19 and TRBJ2-1; 9 bases fit TRBD2. The CDR3 runs to 14 residues. V trimming: 7 bases; J trimming: 7 bases; junction bases outside the gene matches: 8. CDR1 and CDR2 (germline): LNHDA, SQIVND (reference sequence). DNA of the CDR3: TGTGCCAGTAAACCGGGACTAGCTCGGAATGAGCAGTTCTTC. It encodes CASKPGLARNEQFF.

This sequence joins TRBV19 and TRBJ1-5; 8 nucleotides agree with TRBD1. This CDR3 has 14 residues. V lost 6 bases, J lost 7 bases, and 8 bases stayed unmatched. Germline CDR1 is LNHDA and CDR2 is SQIVND (reference sequence). The CDR3 sequence is CASRETGVRQPQHF. CDR3 DNA sequence: TGTGCCAGTAGGGAGACAGGGGTTCGACAGCCCCAGCATTTT.

CDR3 DNA: TGTGCCAGCACCCGGACAGGCGACTCTGGAAACACCATATATTTT. Its protein is CASTRTGDSGNTIYF. The chain carries TRBV6-5 and TRBJ1-3; 7 positions agree with TRBD1. V dropped 7 bases and J dropped 0; count of bases not matched to a gene: 6. This CDR3 has 15 amino acids. Germline loops: CDR1 MNHEY, CDR2 SVGAGI.

This chain uses TRBV2 with TRBJ1-2; D remains ambiguous. The CDR3 spans 13 residues. Germline V gives CDR1 SNHLY, CDR2 FYNNEI. Trimming stripped 3 bases from V and 4 bases from J, with 9 bases between. The CDR3 reads CASSDRVLYGYTF. In DNA, the CDR3 is TGTGCCAGCAGTGATCGGGTCCTCTATGGCTACACCTTC.

The rearrangement uses TRBV19 and TRBJ2-2; TRBD1 aligns across 12 bases. Germline lookup yields CDR1 LNHDA and CDR2 SQIVND (reference sequence). CDR3 length: 16 amino acids. The ends lost 6 bases at V and 0 bases at J; junction bases unmatched: 2. The CDR3 spells CASRGQGATNTGELFF. CDR3 sequence (DNA): TGTGCCAGTAGGGGACAGGGGGCGACGAACACCGGGGAGCTGTTTTTT.

The chain joins TRBV6-5 to TRBJ2-7; 11 bases match TRBD2. V lost 2 bases, J lost 3 bases, and 3 bases stayed unmatched. This CDR3 region has 15 residues. Germline V gene lookup returns CDR1 MNHEY and CDR2 SVGAGI. The CDR3 nucleotides are TGTGCCAGCAGTTACGCGCTAGCGGGGGGCTACGAGCAGTACTTC. This translates into CASSYALAGGYEQYF.

V gene TRBV30 combines with J gene TRBJ1-6; TRBD1 matches 8 bases. Germline V gene data show CDR1 as GTSNPN and CDR2 as SVGIG (reference sequence). The CDR3 loop spans 14 amino acids. Germline trimming cut 5 bases from V and 10 bases from J; bases unmatched to any gene: 10. CDR3 DNA: TGTGCCTGGGGTCTTGGGACAGGCCCCTCACCCCTCCACTTT. Amino acid sequence: CAWGLGTGPSPLHF.

The V and J genes are TRBV3-1 (or the pseudogene TRBV3-2) and TRBJ2-7, with D unresolved. The length of the CDR3 is 13 residues. CDR1 LGHDT and CDR2 YNNKEL come from the germline V gene (reference sequence). V lost 3 bases and J lost 0, with 6 bases in between. The CDR3: CASSQALSYEQYF. CDR3 coding DNA: TGTGCCAGCAGCCAGGCCCTCTCCTACGAGCAGTACTTC.

This sequence joins TRBV2 and TRBJ1-1, with D hard to call. The CDR3 consists of 16 residues. CDR1 is SNHLY, CDR2 FYNNEI, per germline. Trimming took 10 bases from V and 0 from J, leaving 21 bases between them. In DNA form, the CDR3 reads TGTGCCACCGTCGGAGGAGTCGGGAGACTGAACACTGAAGCTTTCTTT. It yields the protein CATVGGVGRLNTEAFF.

This chain connects TRBV6-5 to TRBJ1-1; D uncertain. Trimming shortened V by 7 bases and J by 5 bases, and 17 bases separated the two germline ends. Germline V gene sequence: CDR1 MNHEY, CDR2 SVGAGI. The CDR3 has 14 residues. The CDR3 region has the DNA TGTGCCAGCACCGTGGATTGGAGAAAAACTGAAGCTTTCTTT. Residues: CASTVDWRKTEAFF.

This sequence joins TRBV28 and TRBJ1-2; 12 bases agree with TRBD1. Germline V CDR1 and CDR2: MDHEN, SYDVKM. V was clipped by 3 bases and J by 1 base; unmatched bases: 6. The CDR3 is made up of 17 amino acids. The CDR3 DNA reads as TGTGCCAGCAGTTTCGGGACAGGGGGCGCGGATAACTATGGCTACACCTTC. Amino acids: CASSFGTGGADNYGYTF.

This chain links TRBV25-1 with TRBJ1-5; TRBD1 matches at 7 bases. The V gene's germline CDR1 is MGHDK and CDR2 SYGVNS. CDR3 length: 14 amino acids. V trimming: 7 bases; J trimming: 7 bases; junction bases outside the gene matches: 10. The CDR3: CASTEEGTEQPQHF. DNA of the CDR3: TGTGCCAGCACCGAAGAGGGGACAGAACAGCCCCAGCATTTT.